The 24 T cell receptor beta chains below come from one sample, sequenced in a study of cytomegalovirus exposure and HLA in healthy donors. Vbeta (60) and Jbeta (13) primers were used in the PCR. The assay was immunoSEQ multiplex PCR, and TCRdb's table has in-frame clones only and misses some. The table includes about 150,000 clones, roughly 65% detected once. Sequencing was carried out using PBMCs. The receptors were sampled from a man in his sixties in good health and CMV-seronegative.

The rearrangement joins TRBV28 to TRBJ2-4; 11 bases align to TRBD2. After removal of 6 bases from V and 8 bases from J, the junction contained 12 bases not matched to a gene. There are 16 residues in the CDR3. Germline lookup yields CDR1 MDHEN and CDR2 SYDVKM. In DNA form, the CDR3 reads TGTGCCAGCAGCACTACTAGCGGGAGCGGTAGGGACATTCAGTACTTC. Its translation is CASSTTSGSGRDIQYF.

V is TRBV15 and J is TRBJ2-3; 9 nucleotides agree with TRBD2. Per the germline V gene, CDR1 is LNHNV and CDR2 is YYDKDF (reference sequence). After removal of 1 base from V and 2 bases from J, the junction contained 1 base not matched to a gene. This CDR3 is built from 15 residues. CDR3 bases: TGTGCCACCAGCAGAGGGACTAGCGTCACAGATACGCAGTATTTT. Protein product: CATSRGTSVTDTQYF.

The chain employs TRBV28 and TRBJ2-7; 9 bases align to TRBD1. The V and J ends lost 6 bases and 4 bases, in that order; junction bases with no gene match: 1. The CDR3 consists of 12 residues. CDR1 MDHEN and CDR2 SYDVKM come from the germline V gene. The CDR3 region has the DNA TGTGCCAGCAGGGGACAGGGTTACGAGCAGTACTTC. Its translation: CASRGQGYEQYF.

The rearrangement uses TRBV19 and TRBJ2-2; D ambiguous. The CDR3 has 15 amino acids. V gave up 6 bases and J gave up 1 base, with 12 bases separating them. Germline V gene sequence: CDR1 LNHDA, CDR2 SQIVND (reference sequence). The CDR3 bases are TGTGCCAGTAGAACCCAACAGAGGAACACCGGGGAGCTGTTTTTT. This sequence encodes CASRTQQRNTGELFF.

The J gene is TRBJ1-6, the V gene TRBV19; possible D gene TRBD1, 5 bases. The V and J ends lost 9 bases and 8 bases respectively, with 17 bases between them. The CDR3 is made up of 14 amino acids. The germline CDR1 and CDR2 sequences are LNHDA and SQIVND (reference sequence). CDR3: CASRRDFVHSPLHF. CDR3 bases: TGTGCCAGCCGCAGGGACTTCGTGCATTCACCCCTCCACTTT.

This rearrangement joins TRBV6-1 to TRBJ1-2, with 7 bases fitting TRBD1. The germline V gene encodes CDR1 MNHNS and CDR2 SASEGT. This CDR3 has 14 residues. The J segment lost 6 bases and the V segment lost 7 bases, leaving 11 bases of the junction unmatched. CDR3 DNA: TGTGCCAGCATATCAAACAGGGGAATACATGGCTACACCTTC. This sequence encodes CASISNRGIHGYTF.

The CDR3 nucleotides are TGTGCCAGCAGCCGCGGGATACAGCAGTTCTTC. It translates to CASSRGIQQFF. The V and J genes are TRBV6-1 and TRBJ2-1; perhaps TRBD2 as D (6 bases). V gave up 6 bases and J gave up 11 bases, with 11 bases separating them. The CDR3 length is 11 residues. Germline CDR1 reads MNHNS; CDR2 reads SASEGT.

The chain recombines TRBV11-2 with TRBJ1-2; 7 bases fit TRBD1. The V gene's germline CDR1 is SGHAT and CDR2 FQNNGV. This CDR3 spans 14 amino acids. V shed 2 bases, J shed 4 bases, and the junction held 4 bases outside the gene matches. The CDR3 nucleotides read TGTGCCAGCAGCTTACAGGGGGATGGCTATGGCTACACCTTC. Protein product: CASSLQGDGYGYTF.

The chain recombines TRBV11-2 with TRBJ2-1, with 12 bases matching TRBD2. CDR1 is SGHAT and CDR2 is FQNNGV in the germline V gene. This CDR3 contains 16 residues. The V segment lost 5 bases and the J segment 6 bases; nucleotides outside the gene matches: 8. Written as DNA, the CDR3 is TGTGCCAGCAGCCGACGTCTAGCGGGAGGGGCCAATGAGCAGTTCTTC. This encodes CASSRRLAGGANEQFF. Looking up the rest from reference TRBV11-2 and TRBJ2-1 gives the full variable domain: EAGVAQSPRYKIIEKRQSVAFWCNPISGHATLYWYQQILGQGPKLLIQFQNNGVVDDSQLPKDRFSAERLKGVDSTLKIQPAKLEDSAVYLCASSRRLAGGANEQFFGPGTRLTVL.

This clone came up a few times. V is TRBV19 and J is TRBJ2-6; 7 nucleotides align to TRBD1. The germline V gene encodes CDR1 LNHDA and CDR2 SQIVND (reference sequence). CDR3 length: 17 amino acids. The junction had 3 bases not matched to a gene; V was cut back by 1 base and J by 0 bases. CDR3 sequence reads: CASSIGGQSSGANVLTF. As DNA, the CDR3 is TGTGCCAGTAGTATAGGGGGACAGAGCTCTGGGGCCAACGTCCTGACTTTC. Filled out from reference TRBV19 and TRBJ2-6, the complete variable domain reads DGGITQSPKYLFRKEGQNVTLSCEQNLNHDAMYWYRQDPGQGLRLIYYSQIVNDFQKGDIAEGYSVSREKKESFPLTVTSAQKNPTAFYLCASSIGGQSSGANVLTFGAGSRLTVL.

The CDR3 is CASRLGQGQLNTEAFF. The CDR3 DNA follows: TGTGCCAGTAGATTAGGACAGGGGCAGTTGAACACTGAAGCTTTCTTT. This chain joins TRBV19 and TRBJ1-1; 9 nucleotides line up with TRBD1. V lost 6 bases to trimming and J lost 0 bases; unmatched junction nucleotides: 8. Germline CDR1 LNHDA, CDR2 SQIVND (reference sequence). CDR3 length equals 16 residues.

The genes are TRBV7-6 and TRBJ2-7, with D tentatively TRBD2 (6 bases). Germline CDR1 is SGHVS and CDR2 is FNYEAQ. This CDR3 is built from 14 residues. V lost 5 bases to trimming and J lost 3 bases, with 14 bases between them. CDR3 coding DNA: TGTGCCAGCAGCCTCCGTGGGGGAGGCTACGAGCAGTACTTC. This translates into CASSLRGGGYEQYF.

The count of this clone is one. The chain uses TRBV19 and TRBJ1-1; 8 bases agree with TRBD1. The CDR3 consists of 19 residues. In germline, CDR1 is LNHDA, CDR2 SQIVND (reference sequence). V was pared by 6 bases and J by 4 bases, with 22 bases of the junction left unmatched. In DNA, the CDR3 is TGTGCCAGTAGCCCCCAGTCCCTTTACGACAGGGGAGGAAGCACTGAAGCTTTCTTT. Translating gives CASSPQSLYDRGGSTEAFF. The full variable domain, with the rest looked up from reference TRBV19 and TRBJ1-1, is DGGITQSPKYLFRKEGQNVTLSCEQNLNHDAMYWYRQDPGQGLRLIYYSQIVNDFQKGDIAEGYSVSREKKESFPLTVTSAQKNPTAFYLCASSPQSLYDRGGSTEAFFGQGTRLTVV.

The chain links TRBV9 to TRBJ1-2; 7 bases fit TRBD1. In germline, CDR1 is SGDLS, CDR2 YYNGEE. The ends lost 0 bases at V and 2 bases at J; junction bases unmatched: 7. CDR3 length equals 16 residues. The CDR3 reads CASSVGGTALNYGYTF. The CDR3 nucleotides read TGTGCCAGCAGCGTAGGAGGGACAGCTTTAAACTATGGCTACACCTTC.

V gene TRBV18 combines with J gene TRBJ1-1; TRBD1 agrees at 10 bases. Germline CDR1 reads KGHSH; CDR2 reads LQKENI. The CDR3 consists of 16 residues. V shed 3 bases, J shed 4 bases, and the junction held 8 bases outside the gene matches. CDR3 DNA sequence: TGTGCCAGCTCACCCTCGAGACAGGGGGCGCTCACTGAAGCTTTCTTT. Translation: CASSPSRQGALTEAFF.

This chain links TRBV5-8 with TRBJ1-4, with 9 bases identical to TRBD1. The V and J ends lost 2 bases and 7 bases, in that order; junction bases with no gene match: 3. The germline CDR1 and CDR2 sequences are SGHTS and YDEGEE. The CDR3 covers 14 residues. CDR3 coding DNA: TGTGCCAGCAGCTTAGGACAGGGGAGTGAAAAACTGTTTTTT. This translates into CASSLGQGSEKLFF.

The chain carries TRBV27 and TRBJ2-7; TRBD2 matches at 11 bases. This CDR3 has 15 amino acids. Germline V gene sequence: CDR1 MNHEY, CDR2 SMNVEV (reference sequence). V was clipped by 6 bases and J by 6 bases; unmatched bases: 10. CDR3 residues: CASSPSASGRSEQYF. As DNA, the CDR3 is TGTGCCAGCAGCCCCTCGGCTAGCGGGAGGAGCGAGCAGTACTTC.

The genes are TRBV5-8 and TRBJ1-6, with TRBD1 matching over 9 bases. The germline CDR1 and CDR2 sequences are SGHTS and YDEGEE. CDR3 length: 14 amino acids. Losses at the gene ends were 2 bases for V and 10 bases for J; bases not matched to a gene: 4. CDR3 residues: CASSFRTGDSPLHF. The CDR3 region has the DNA TGTGCCAGCAGCTTCCGGACAGGGGACTCACCCCTCCACTTT.

V gene TRBV5-1 combines with J gene TRBJ2-7; D not resolved. Trimming pared 0 bases from V and 3 bases from J, leaving 22 bases between. CDR1 and CDR2 (germline): SGHRS, YFSETQ. The CDR3 contains 18 residues. The CDR3 DNA reads TGCGCCAGCAGCTTGGAGGTTTCGGAACTACGCGCCCGCTACGAGCAGTACTTC. Its translation is CASSLEVSELRARYEQYF.

The genes are TRBV5-1 and TRBJ2-1, with TRBD1 matching 11 bases. CDR1 is SGHRS, CDR2 YFSETQ, per germline. The CDR3 spans 15 residues. After removal of 4 bases from V and 2 bases from J, the junction contained 2 bases not matched to a gene. CDR3: CASSVGQGAYNEQFF. CDR3 coding DNA: TGCGCCAGCAGCGTGGGACAGGGGGCCTACAATGAGCAGTTCTTC.

The CDR3, as DNA: TGTGCCAGCAGTTTAGGGGGCGGGCCTAGCTCCTACAATGAGCAGTTCTTC. Translated: CASSLGGGPSSYNEQFF. The chain combines TRBV27 with TRBJ2-1, with TRBD1 as a possible D gene (6 bases). This CDR3 contains 17 residues. Germline V gene lookup returns CDR1 MNHEY and CDR2 SMNVEV (reference sequence). V was clipped by 2 bases and J by 0 bases, with 14 bases between them.

This chain links TRBV6-1 with TRBJ1-5, with D possibly being TRBD1 (5 bases). Germline loops: CDR1 MNHNS, CDR2 SASEGT. The CDR3 totals 15 residues. Trimming removed 4 bases at V and 2 bases at J, with 12 bases between. The CDR3, as DNA: TGTGCCAGCAGTGTGGACGGGGGGGGCAATCAGCCCCAGCATTTT. This gives the protein CASSVDGGGNQPQHF.

The chain joins TRBV19 to TRBJ2-3, with 8 bases matching TRBD2. CDR1 is LNHDA and CDR2 is SQIVND in the germline V gene (reference sequence). CDR3 length: 12 residues. Germline trimming cut 6 bases from V and 11 bases from J; bases unmatched to any gene: 7. In DNA form, the CDR3 reads TGTGCCAGTAGCGACGCGGGGGGAAGGCAGTATTTT. This codes for CASSDAGGRQYF.

The sample holds a few counts of this clone. V gene TRBV6-1 combines with J gene TRBJ1-2; 8 bases agree with TRBD1. CDR3 length: 13 residues. Germline V gene data show CDR1 as MNHNS and CDR2 as SASEGT. V lost 10 bases and J lost 3; bases outside the gene matches: 7. CDR3: CATRGPWDYGYTF. The CDR3, as DNA: TGTGCCACCAGGGGGCCTTGGGACTATGGCTACACCTTC.